Listed below are T cell receptor beta chains from one sample, sequenced in a study of blood T cells in healthy people across ages. TCRdb itself ran the 5' RACE reads through MiXCR, one entry per CDR3 protein. This table has about 1.7 million distinct CDR3 sequences, 28% appearing once. The sequencing input was blood. The receptors come from a woman younger than 45 in good health. CDR3s include the opening cysteine and the closing phenylalanine or tryptophan. The order of the fields is D gene, clone size, CDR3 length, V gene, J gene, CDR3 protein, CDR3 DNA. A D gene is named only where the DNA matches it firmly. Only part of the rows carry a size: once, few, many, or a class if the clone is expanded.

>-|few|14|TRBV12-3/TRBV12-4|TRBJ2-1
CASSLRGAFNEQFF
TGTGCCAGCAGTTTGCGCGGGGCCTTCAATGAGCAGTTCTTC
>TRBD1|few|15|TRBV5-5|TRBJ2-5
CASSFLADRGETQYF
TGTGCCAGCAGCTTTCTAGCGGACAGGGGAGAGACCCAGTACTTC
>-|-|12|TRBV20-1|TRBJ1-2
CSAPSVNYGYTF
TGCAGTGCCCCCTCCGTTAACTATGGCTACACCTTC
>-|-|15|TRBV3-1|TRBJ1-3
CASSQEQGSGNTIYF
TGTGCCAGCAGCCAAGAGCAGGGCTCTGGAAACACCATATATTTT
>TRBD1|-|15|TRBV7-6|TRBJ2-4
CASSQGSGGWYGQYF
TGTGCCAGCAGTCAGGGGTCAGGGGGATGGTACGGGCAGTACTTC
>TRBD2|many|14|TRBV20-1|TRBJ2-7
CSARGLAGAGEQYF
TGCAGTGCCCGGGGCTTAGCGGGGGCAGGGGAGCAGTACTTC
>TRBD1|few|16|TRBV5-6|TRBJ2-3
CASSLQDRVGTDTQYF
TGTGCCAGCAGCCTACAGGACAGGGTTGGGACAGATACGCAGTATTTT
>-|-|15|TRBV7-9|TRBJ2-5
CASSLWDQHQETQYF
TGTGCCAGCAGCTTATGGGACCAGCACCAAGAGACCCAGTACTTC
>-|-|13|TRBV10-3|TRBJ2-1
CAISEGISNEQFF
TGTGCCATCAGTGAAGGGATTTCCAATGAGCAGTTCTTC
>-|-|15|TRBV2|TRBJ2-7
CASSPERIFAYEQYF
TGTGCCAGCAGTCCGGAGAGAATTTTTGCCTACGAGCAGTACTTC
>-|few|15|TRBV5-1|TRBJ2-7
CASSPGGVISYEQYF
TGCGCCAGCAGTCCTGGGGGAGTAATCTCCTACGAGCAGTACTTC
>-|-|12|TRBV3-1|TRBJ1-5
CANSQGNQPQHF
TGTGCCAACAGCCAAGGTAATCAGCCCCAGCATTTT
>-|many|14|TRBV7-7|TRBJ2-5
CASSSGHYQETQYF
TGTGCCAGCAGCTCCGGACACTACCAAGAGACCCAGTACTTC
>-|-|17|TRBV20-1|TRBJ1-1
CSAAPPPGKIANTEAFF
TGCAGTGCTGCCCCCCCCCCAGGCAAAATTGCGAACACTGAAGCTTTCTTT
>TRBD2|many|15|TRBV29-1|TRBJ2-1
CSVRLRLAGDNEQFF
TGCAGCGTTAGGCTCCGGCTAGCGGGGGACAATGAGCAGTTCTTC
>-|-|15|TRBV18|TRBJ1-6
CASSMGTTNNSPLHF
TGTGCCAGCTCAATGGGGACAACGAATAATTCACCCCTCCACTTT
>-|-|15|TRBV7-3|TRBJ2-7
CASSLMGGDYNEQYF
TGTGCCAGCAGCTTAATGGGGGGCGACTACAATGAGCAGTACTTC
>-|-|12|TRBV19|TRBJ1-5
CASSSHASSQHF
TGTGCCAGTAGTTCCCATGCCAGTTCCCAGCATTTT
>TRBD2|-|15|TRBV9|TRBJ2-3
CASSGQRGGLDTQYF
TGTGCCAGCAGTGGTCAGCGGGGGGGCTTAGATACGCAGTATTTT
>-|-|14|TRBV25-1|TRBJ2-1
CASSEYEGVNEQFF
TGTGCCAGCAGTGAATATGAGGGGGTCAATGAGCAGTTCTTC
>-|few|13|TRBV2|TRBJ1-2
CASQYDLSYGYTF
TGTGCCAGCCAGTACGACTTGTCCTATGGCTACACCTTC
>-|-|15|TRBV29-1|TRBJ2-1
CSARGGSNNYNEQFF
TGCAGCGCCCGGGGTGGTTCGAACAACTACAATGAGCAGTTCTTC
>-|many|13|TRBV5-1|TRBJ2-1
CASSFPGNNEQFF
TGCGCCAGCAGCTTTCCCGGCAACAATGAGCAGTTCTTC
>TRBD2|-|15|TRBV5-5|TRBJ2-7
CACSPPGLAFLEQYF
TGTGCCTGCAGCCCTCCGGGACTAGCGTTTCTCGAGCAGTACTTC
>TRBD2|-|20|TRBV29-1|TRBJ2-1
CSVEYSPLSGLAGLGNEQFF
TGCAGCGTTGAATACTCACCTCTCTCGGGACTAGCGGGGCTTGGCAATGAGCAGTTCTTC
>TRBD1|-|15|TRBV28|TRBJ2-1
CASFFAGQGDNEQFF
TGTGCCAGCTTTTTTGCGGGACAGGGCGATAATGAGCAGTTCTTC
>-|few|11|TRBV20-1|TRBJ1-1
CSAWVNTEAFF
TGCAGTGCTTGGGTAAACACTGAAGCTTTCTTT
>TRBD2|few|14|TRBV6-1|TRBJ2-7
CASNERGSSYEQYF
TGTGCCAGCAACGAGCGGGGTAGCTCCTACGAGCAGTACTTC
>-|many|12|TRBV29-1|TRBJ2-7
CSVVDSTYEQYF
TGCAGCGTCGTGGACAGTACCTACGAGCAGTACTTC
>-|few|14|TRBV3-1|TRBJ2-5
CASSHRSNAETQYF
TGTGCCAGCAGCCATCGATCCAACGCGGAGACCCAGTACTTC
>TRBD2|once|12|TRBV20-1|TRBJ2-7
CWASLGGNEQYF
TGCTGGGCTAGTCTGGGGGGGAACGAGCAGTACTTC
>-|-|13|TRBV20-1|TRBJ2-7
CSASRGASYGQYF
TGCAGTGCTAGTCGAGGGGCCTCCTACGGGCAGTACTTC
>TRBD1|-|14|TRBV12-3/TRBV12-4|TRBJ2-7
CASSYRQGAQEQYF
TGTGCCAGCAGCTACCGACAGGGGGCCCAAGAGCAGTACTTC
>TRBD1|-|14|TRBV28|TRBJ1-5
CASSVQGARQPQHF
TGTGCCAGCAGTGTTCAGGGGGCGCGGCAGCCCCAGCATTTT
>TRBD1|-|15|TRBV20-1|TRBJ1-5
CSASPPGQGSQPQHF
TGCAGTGCTTCTCCCCCGGGACAGGGTTCTCAGCCCCAGCATTTT
>-|-|10|TRBV2|TRBJ2-5
CVTEEETQYF
TGTGTCACCGAAGAAGAGACCCAGTACTTC
>TRBD2|few|15|TRBV5-1|TRBJ2-3
CASTGTSGGSDTQYF
TGCGCCAGCACCGGGACTAGCGGAGGCTCTGATACGCAGTATTTT
>TRBD1|-|14|TRBV6-1|TRBJ1-2
CASRLSDRVLGYTF
TGTGCCAGCAGACTTAGCGACAGGGTGTTGGGCTACACCTTC
>-|many|12|TRBV29-1|TRBJ1-1
CRAGSLNTEAFF
TGCAGAGCGGGGAGTCTGAACACTGAAGCTTTCTTT
>-|-|14|TRBV5-1|TRBJ2-7
CASSLVGGLDEQYF
TGCGCCAGCAGCTTGGTCGGGGGACTGGACGAGCAGTACTTC
>-|-|15|TRBV7-2|TRBJ2-3
CASSPRIGSTDTQYF
TGTGCCAGCAGCCCTCGGATTGGGAGCACAGATACGCAGTATTTT
>-|few|15|TRBV29-1|TRBJ1-1
CSSTPRQAMNTEAFF
TGCAGCTCAACGCCCCGACAGGCAATGAACACTGAAGCTTTCTTT
>-|few|16|TRBV7-8|TRBJ1-2
CASSLNPGPTKYGHTF
TGTGCCAGCAGCTTAAACCCGGGACCGACGAAGTATGGCCACACCTTC
>-|-|11|TRBV4-1|TRBJ2-7
CASTQAYEQYF
TGCGCCAGCACCCAAGCGTACGAGCAGTACTTC
>TRBD2|-|16|TRBV5-6|TRBJ2-1
CASRYGRGAGTNEQFF
TGTGCCAGCAGGTACGGGAGGGGAGCGGGGACCAATGAGCAGTTCTTC